Presented here are 27 T cell receptor beta chains from one specimen sequenced in a study of control samples from healthy donors and cancer patients. Method: immunoSEQ multiplex PCR; TCRdb's copy keeps in-frame clones and lacks some. Of about 26,000 clones detected, almost 85% appear once; the ten largest clones hold 6.5% to 8.5%. The sequencing sample was made of PBMCs. The receptors originated from a woman between 55 and 75 years old with head and neck cancer.

J is TRBJ2-3 and V is TRBV3-1 (or the pseudogene TRBV3-2), with D maybe TRBD2 (6 bases). Germline CDR1 reads LGHDT; CDR2 reads YNNKEL (reference sequence). Trimming took 4 bases from V and 1 from J, leaving 12 bases between them. CDR3 length: 15 amino acids. The CDR3: CASSPWGEGTDTQYF. CDR3 nucleotides: TGTGCCAGCAGCCCTTGGGGGGAGGGCACAGATACGCAGTATTTT.

The chain recombines TRBV2 with TRBJ2-5; D possibly corresponds to TRBD2 (6 bases). The CDR3 spans 14 residues. Trimming took 2 bases from V and 1 from J, leaving 8 bases between them. Germline loops: CDR1 SNHLY, CDR2 FYNNEI. The DNA of the CDR3 is TGTGCCAGCAGTGAACGGGGGTTCCAAGAGACCCAGTACTTC. Its translation: CASSERGFQETQYF.

This clone was found a few times. V and J are TRBV19 and TRBJ2-7; 11 bases match TRBD2. The CDR3 spans 16 residues. V gave up 2 bases and J gave up 4 bases; unmatched junction bases: 7. Germline V gives CDR1 LNHDA, CDR2 SQIVND (reference sequence). CDR3 region: CASSIFPTSGSYEQYF. Here the CDR3 DNA reads TGTGCCAGTAGTATATTCCCTACTAGCGGGAGTTACGAGCAGTACTTC. The full variable domain, in which reference TRBV19 and TRBJ2-7 provide the parts outside the CDR3, is DGGITQSPKYLFRKEGQNVTLSCEQNLNHDAMYWYRQDPGQGLRLIYYSQIVNDFQKGDIAEGYSVSREKKESFPLTVTSAQKNPTAFYLCASSIFPTSGSYEQYFGPGTRLTVT.

This clone showed up just once. The chain uses TRBV27 and TRBJ2-7; D is ambiguous. Per the germline V gene, CDR1 is MNHEY and CDR2 is SMNVEV (reference sequence). V gave up 6 bases and J gave up 6 bases, with 12 bases separating them. This CDR3 spans 12 amino acids. The CDR3 region is CASRSWPGEQYF. The CDR3 nucleotides read TGTGCCAGCAGGTCTTGGCCGGGCGAGCAGTACTTC.

In this sample, this clone turned up once. V and J are TRBV5-3 and TRBJ1-5, with unresolved D. TRBV5-3 is known as an ORF, though its function is uncertain. The length of the CDR3 is 11 residues. Trimming stripped 9 bases from V and 4 bases from J, with 8 bases between. The CDR3 is CATIENQPQHF. The CDR3 DNA reads TGTGCCACGATTGAGAATCAGCCCCAGCATTTT.

The chain couples TRBV2 to TRBJ2-1; 11 bases are shared with TRBD2. The CDR3 has 15 amino acids. Germline CDR1 reads SNHLY; CDR2 reads FYNNEI. The V gene end was trimmed by 6 bases and the J gene end by 8 bases; junction bases not matched to a gene: 9. The DNA for the CDR3 is TGTGCCAGCAGAGTAGGGACTAGCGGCGTCGATGAGCAGTTCTTC. It encodes CASRVGTSGVDEQFF. Full variable domain (missing parts from reference TRBV2 and TRBJ2-1): EPEVTQTPSHQVTQMGQEVILRCVPISNHLYFYWYRQILGQKVEFLVSFYNNEISEKSEIFDDQFSVERPDGSNFTLKIRSTKLEDSAMYFCASRVGTSGVDEQFFGPGTRLTVL.

The genes are TRBV5-5 and TRBJ2-2, with 8 bases that match TRBD1. With V trimmed by 8 bases and J by 3 bases, 12 bases remained unmatched. The CDR3 contains 16 residues. Germline V gene data show CDR1 as SGHKS and CDR2 as YYEKEE (reference sequence). CDR3 sequence: CASSHPGGFYTGELFF. Here the CDR3 DNA reads TGTGCCAGTTCTCATCCAGGGGGCTTCTACACCGGGGAGCTGTTTTTT.

The CDR3 here is CASSERYNRGQQPQHF. The CDR3 coding sequence is TGTGCCAGCAGTGAAAGGTATAACAGGGGGCAACAGCCCCAGCATTTT. The chain is built from TRBV6-1 and TRBJ1-5, with 9 positions matching TRBD1. In germline, CDR1 is MNHNS, CDR2 SASEGT. Germline trimming cut 2 bases from V and 7 bases from J; bases unmatched to any gene: 9. CDR3 length: 16 residues.

As regards this clone: The sample carries other DNA sequences with the same CDR3. The chain is built from TRBV4-3 and TRBJ2-7; possibly TRBD1 or TRBD2 for D (6 bases each). The germline V and J ends were trimmed by 0 bases and 2 bases, with 8 bases remaining between them. CDR3 size: 14 residues. Germline CDR1 LGHNA, CDR2 YSLEER. The CDR3 here is CASSQDRGPYEQYF. In nucleotides, the CDR3 is TGCGCCAGCAGCCAAGATCGGGGGCCCTACGAGCAGTACTTC.

This chain joins TRBV7-9 and TRBJ2-3; no clear D gene. Trimming left V 2 bases short and J 0 bases short, with 6 bases between. CDR1 SEHNR and CDR2 FQNEAQ come from the germline V gene (reference sequence). The CDR3 loop spans 14 amino acids. Written as DNA, the CDR3 is TGTGCCAGCAGCTTAATACAGAGCACAGATACGCAGTATTTT. Its translation: CASSLIQSTDTQYF.

There are a few counts of this clone. The V and J genes are TRBV4-3 and TRBJ2-1; D uncertain. CDR3 length: 17 amino acids. Germline V gene lookup returns CDR1 LGHNA and CDR2 YSLEER. Trimming removed 0 bases at V and 3 bases at J, with 15 bases between. CDR3 region: CASSQDQSSGNYNEQFF. In nucleotides, the CDR3 is TGCGCCAGCAGCCAAGATCAGTCCAGTGGTAACTACAATGAGCAGTTCTTC.

This chain connects TRBV7-2 to TRBJ2-2, with D possibly being TRBD1 or TRBD2 (5 bases each). CDR1 and CDR2 (germline): SGHTA, FQGNSA. V lost 0 bases and J 6 bases, leaving 5 bases between the germline ends. The CDR3 loop spans 13 amino acids. The CDR3 is CASSLAGAGELFF. CDR3 in DNA: TGTGCCAGCAGCTTAGCGGGGGCCGGGGAGCTGTTTTTT.

The rearrangement links TRBV5-1 to TRBJ2-7; 11 bases are a match to TRBD2. Per the germline V gene, CDR1 is SGHRS and CDR2 is YFSETQ. V lost 4 bases and J lost 7; bases outside the gene matches: 13. The CDR3 length is 16 residues. The CDR3 is CASSNGRLAGSREQYF. The CDR3 region has the DNA TGCGCCAGCAGCAACGGCCGACTAGCGGGAAGCAGGGAGCAGTACTTC.

The chain combines TRBV7-8 with TRBJ1-2; no clear D. There are 13 residues in the CDR3. Per the germline V gene, CDR1 is SGHVS and CDR2 is FQNEAQ. Between the trimmed V and J ends, which lost 4 bases and 2 bases, there was a span of 8 bases. CDR3 region: CASSSTINYGYTF. CDR3 nucleotide sequence: TGTGCCAGCAGCTCCACCATAAACTATGGCTACACCTTC.

The chain recombines TRBV4-3 with TRBJ2-5; D is possibly TRBD1 (5 bases). Between the trimmed V and J ends, which lost 8 bases and 2 bases, there was a span of 12 bases. Germline V gives CDR1 LGHNA, CDR2 YSLEER. The CDR3 loop spans 13 amino acids. The CDR3 sequence: CASGETGQETQYF. The CDR3 bases are TGCGCCAGCGGCGAAACAGGTCAAGAGACCCAGTACTTC.

This chain connects TRBV11-2 to TRBJ2-7; D may match TRBD1 or TRBD2 (5 bases each). Germline assignment: CDR1 SGHAT and CDR2 FQNNGV. Trimming removed 1 base at V and 3 bases at J, with 10 bases between. The CDR3 covers 14 residues. The CDR3 spells CASSLARDVYEQYF. The CDR3 DNA reads as TGTGCCAGCAGCTTAGCCAGGGACGTCTACGAGCAGTACTTC. Drawing the rest from reference TRBV11-2 and TRBJ2-7, the complete variable domain is EAGVAQSPRYKIIEKRQSVAFWCNPISGHATLYWYQQILGQGPKLLIQFQNNGVVDDSQLPKDRFSAERLKGVDSTLKIQPAKLEDSAVYLCASSLARDVYEQYFGPGTRLTVT.

The chain joins TRBV19 to TRBJ2-3, with 11 nucleotides matching TRBD2. With 5 bases clipped from V and 1 base from J, the junction kept 8 bases outside the gene matches. In germline, CDR1 is LNHDA, CDR2 SQIVND (reference sequence). This CDR3 has 17 residues. This chain's CDR3 is CASSVYLTSGGTDTQYF. The CDR3 DNA reads as TGTGCCAGTAGTGTGTACTTGACTAGCGGGGGCACAGATACGCAGTATTTT.

The rearrangement joins TRBV12-3 or TRBV12-4 to TRBJ2-5; the D gene is possibly TRBD1 (6 bases). This CDR3 has 13 residues. V lost 5 bases, J lost 1 base, and 8 bases lay in between. CDR3 in amino acids: CASSDRSQETQYF. The CDR3 nucleotides are TGTGCCAGCAGTGACAGGAGCCAAGAGACCCAGTACTTC.

CDR3 in DNA: TGTGCCAGCACACGCTCAACGCTGAACACTGAAGCTTTCTTT. It yields the protein CASTRSTLNTEAFF. The rearrangement joins TRBV9 to TRBJ1-1; the D is unclear. V gave up 6 bases and J gave up 0 bases, with 12 bases separating them. The germline CDR1 and CDR2 sequences are SGDLS and YYNGEE. The CDR3 extends over 14 amino acids.

The V gene is TRBV9, the J gene TRBJ2-1; TRBD2 aligns across 11 bases. V trimming: 5 bases; J trimming: 5 bases; junction bases outside the gene matches: 6. The CDR3 is 15 residues long. From germline, CDR1 is SGDLS and CDR2 YYNGEE. The CDR3 nucleotides read TGTGCCAGCAGTCTTAGCGGGGGGGCCGACAATGAGCAGTTCTTC. Amino acid sequence: CASSLSGGADNEQFF.

V and J are TRBV4-2 and TRBJ1-4; D might be TRBD1 (6 bases). Germline CDR1 LGHNA, CDR2 YNFKEQ. CDR3 length: 16 amino acids. The V gene lost 4 bases and the J gene lost 3 bases, with 15 bases spanning the gap. Here the CDR3 reads CASSPHGGRANEKLFF. The CDR3 DNA is TGTGCCAGCAGCCCCCACGGGGGCAGGGCTAATGAAAAACTGTTTTTT.

The genes are TRBV7-2 and TRBJ2-1; unclear D gene. The germline V and J ends were trimmed by 5 bases and 2 bases, with 7 bases remaining between them. This CDR3 has 13 amino acids. The V gene's germline CDR1 is SGHTA and CDR2 FQGNSA. Here the CDR3 DNA reads TGTGCCAGCAGCCTGAGCACCTACAATGAGCAGTTCTTC. As protein: CASSLSTYNEQFF.

This chain uses TRBV4-3 with TRBJ1-2, with D maybe TRBD1 (6 bases). Trimming left V 0 bases short and J 4 bases short, with 9 bases between. The length of the CDR3 is 14 residues. CDR1 is LGHNA, CDR2 YSLEER, per germline. The CDR3 region has the DNA TGCGCCAGCAGCCAAGACAGGGGAGTCTATGGCTACACCTTC. Protein: CASSQDRGVYGYTF.

The chain links TRBV3-1 (or the pseudogene TRBV3-2) to TRBJ1-2; D is possibly TRBD1 (5 bases). CDR1 is LGHDT, CDR2 YNNKEL, per germline (reference sequence). The V gene lost 1 base and the J gene lost 7 bases, with 13 bases spanning the gap. The CDR3 covers 14 residues. The CDR3 bases are TGTGCCAGCAGCCAAGGGTTCGGGGACGGTGGCTACACCTTC. Its protein product is CASSQGFGDGGYTF.

The chain is built from TRBV11-3 and TRBJ2-7, with 9 bases fitting TRBD2. The CDR3 consists of 15 residues. V shed 6 bases and J 6 bases; nucleotides not matched to a gene: 12. Looked up from germline, CDR1 is SGHNT and CDR2 is YENEEA. CDR3 nucleotide sequence: TGTGCCAGCAGTGGGTCGGGGCTAGCGGGAACCGAGCAGTACTTC. Its protein is CASSGSGLAGTEQYF.

This chain connects TRBV11-3 to TRBJ2-5; tentative D call: TRBD2 (5 bases). The CDR3 covers 14 residues. Trimming left V 1 base short and J 0 bases short, with 6 bases between. Germline CDR1 SGHNT, CDR2 YENEEA. The DNA of the CDR3 is TGTGCCAGCAGCTTAGGAGGGTACCAAGAGACCCAGTACTTC. Translating gives CASSLGGYQETQYF.

V is TRBV15 and J is TRBJ2-7, with a tentative D call TRBD1 (6 bases). Germline CDR1 LNHNV, CDR2 YYDKDF (reference sequence). Trimming pared 5 bases from V and 1 base from J, leaving 12 bases between. CDR3 length equals 14 residues. The CDR3 is CATSFRGKSYEQYF. The CDR3 region has the DNA TGTGCCACCAGCTTTAGGGGGAAATCCTACGAGCAGTACTTC.